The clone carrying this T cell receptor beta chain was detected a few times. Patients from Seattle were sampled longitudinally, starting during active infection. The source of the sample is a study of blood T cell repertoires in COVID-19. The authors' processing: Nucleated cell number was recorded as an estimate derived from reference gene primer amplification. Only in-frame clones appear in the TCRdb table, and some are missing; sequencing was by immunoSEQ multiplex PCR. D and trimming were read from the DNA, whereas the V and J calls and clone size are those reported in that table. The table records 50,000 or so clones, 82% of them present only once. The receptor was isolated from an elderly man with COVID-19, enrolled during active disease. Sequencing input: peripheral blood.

CDR3 loop: CASRATRTVEAFF. DNA of the CDR3: TGTGCCAGCAGAGCTACCCGGACAGTTGAAGCTTTCTTT. This sequence joins TRBV3-1 (or the pseudogene TRBV3-2) and TRBJ1-1; tentative D call: TRBD1 (6 bases). This CDR3 region has 13 residues. The ends were cut back, 6 bases at V and 7 bases at J, with 15 bases in the middle. The germline gives CDR1 LGHDT, CDR2 YNNKEL (reference sequence).